This is a list of T cell receptor beta chains from one sample in a study of PD-1 blockade in classical Hodgkin lymphoma. The data were produced by immunoSEQ multiplex PCR, yet TCRdb's version contains in-frame clones alone and is incomplete. The table has 20,000 to 25,000 clones, approximately 92% seen once. The sequenced sample was CD4+ T cells from blood. These receptors originate from a human donor with classical Hodgkin lymphoma. Each CDR3 is given with its conserved first and last residue. Fields, in order: clone size, V gene, J gene, D gene, CDR3 protein, CDR3 DNA. The D gene is left open where the match is weak. Expanded clones get a size class; other rows say once, few or many, or leave the size out.

NA	TRBV11-3	TRBJ2-1	NA	CASSFGSSYNEQFF	TGTGCCAGCAGCTTTGGGAGCTCCTACAATGAGCAGTTCTTC
few	TRBV10-1	TRBJ1-2	NA	CASSESGNYGYTF	TGCGCCAGCAGTGAGTCTGGTAACTATGGCTACACCTTC
NA	TRBV4-2	TRBJ2-1	TRBD1	CASSRTGDNEQFF	TGTGCCAGCAGCCGGACAGGCGACAATGAGCAGTTCTTC
once	TRBV28	TRBJ2-7	NA	CASSLVQATRDGEQYF	TGTGCCAGCAGCCTTGTGCAGGCCACCCGAGACGGCGAGCAGTACTTC
once	TRBV14	TRBJ2-3	TRBD2	CASTLLGLAGIGDTQYF	TGTGCCAGCACTCTACTGGGACTAGCGGGAATCGGGGATACGCAGTATTTT
NA	TRBV28	TRBJ1-3	NA	CASSFKGNTIYF	TGTGCCAGCAGTTTTAAGGGAAACACCATATATTTT
NA	TRBV7-2	TRBJ2-3	NA	CASSLALGGGASTDTQYF	TGTGCCAGCAGCTTAGCGCTCGGGGGTGGGGCTAGCACAGATACGCAGTATTTT
once	TRBV19	TRBJ2-1	NA	CASAVVSTFYNEQFF	TGTGCCAGTGCGGTAGTATCGACATTCTACAATGAGCAGTTCTTC
NA	TRBV5-4	TRBJ2-3	NA	CASSLARLSPTDTQYF	TGTGCCAGCAGCTTGGCCCGCCTGTCCCCCACAGATACGCAGTATTTT
NA	TRBV13	TRBJ2-2	TRBD2	CASSSRSAGVTGELFF	TGTGCCAGCAGCTCCCGTTCTGCGGGAGTCACCGGGGAGCTGTTTTTT
NA	TRBV6-5	TRBJ2-5	NA	CASSYSGEQNQETQYF	TGTGCCAGCAGTTACTCAGGTGAACAGAACCAAGAGACCCAGTACTTC
NA	TRBV5-5	TRBJ1-5	NA	CASSLGSGLSNQPQHF	TGTGCCAGCAGCTTGGGCTCCGGGCTTAGCAATCAGCCCCAGCATTTT
few	TRBV11-2	TRBJ2-5	TRBD2	CASGLAGGETQYF	TGTGCCAGCGGACTAGCGGGGGGAGAGACCCAGTACTTC
NA	TRBV7-9	TRBJ1-2	TRBD1	CASSPTGGYGYTF	TGTGCCAGCAGCCCGACAGGGGGCTATGGCTACACCTTC
NA	TRBV4-3	TRBJ2-7	TRBD2	CASSQVLAGAIYEQYF	TGCGCCAGCAGCCAAGTTCTAGCGGGAGCTATCTACGAGCAGTACTTC